The rows below give T cell receptor beta chains drawn from one sample of a study of blood T cell repertoires in COVID-19. Some clones are missing from TCRdb's copy, which holds only in-frame ones; the method was immunoSEQ multiplex PCR. The table records 66,000 or so clones, 86% of them present only once. Sequencing input: peripheral blood. The source of these receptors is a man between 45 and 60 years old with active COVID-19. Each CDR3 is given with its conserved first and last residue. The order of the fields is D gene, V gene, J gene, clone size, CDR3 DNA, CDR3 protein. A D gene is named only where the DNA matches it firmly. The listing skips clone size in some rows; elsewhere it reads once, few, many or a size class.

D gene: TRBD2
V gene: TRBV9
J gene: TRBJ2-1
clone size: NA
CDR3 DNA: TGTGCCAGCAGCGTAGACGGGACTAGCGTCCACAATGAGCAGTTCTTC
CDR3 protein: CASSVDGTSVHNEQFF

D gene: TRBD1
V gene: TRBV6-5
J gene: TRBJ1-4
clone size: NA
CDR3 DNA: TGTGCCAGCATAAAAAGGGACAGTTCTAATGAAAAACTGTTTTTT
CDR3 protein: CASIKRDSSNEKLFF

D gene: NA
V gene: TRBV5-1
J gene: TRBJ1-1
clone size: NA
CDR3 DNA: TGCGCCAGCAGCTTGGACAGTGGGAACACTGAAGCTTTCTTT
CDR3 protein: CASSLDSGNTEAFF

D gene: TRBD2
V gene: TRBV7-9
J gene: TRBJ2-1
clone size: NA
CDR3 DNA: TGTGCCAGCAGCTCAGGCATCTGGGGAGCGGGAGGTGACAATGAGCAGTTCTTC
CDR3 protein: CASSSGIWGAGGDNEQFF

D gene: NA
V gene: TRBV29-1
J gene: TRBJ1-4
clone size: NA
CDR3 DNA: TGCAGCGTTGAAGTTGGGGGCCACGGTGAAAAACTGTTTTTT
CDR3 protein: CSVEVGGHGEKLFF

D gene: NA
V gene: TRBV27
J gene: TRBJ2-6
clone size: NA
CDR3 DNA: TGTGCCAGCAGTTTCGCTGTCGCGTCTGGGGCCAACGTCCTGACTTTC
CDR3 protein: CASSFAVASGANVLTF

D gene: NA
V gene: TRBV5-1
J gene: TRBJ1-2
clone size: NA
CDR3 DNA: TGCGCCAGCAGCTTGGCACCAACACCTAACTATGGCTACACCTTC
CDR3 protein: CASSLAPTPNYGYTF

D gene: TRBD2
V gene: TRBV27
J gene: TRBJ2-1
clone size: NA
CDR3 DNA: TGTGCCAGCAGTTTCTTGGGGAGGACTAGCGGCCCAGAGCAGTTCTTC
CDR3 protein: CASSFLGRTSGPEQFF

D gene: TRBD2
V gene: TRBV30
J gene: TRBJ2-1
clone size: once
CDR3 DNA: TGTGCCTGGAGCCTAGTCATTAGCGGGAGTGGTGAGCAGTTCTTC
CDR3 protein: CAWSLVISGSGEQFF

D gene: NA
V gene: TRBV19
J gene: TRBJ2-3
clone size: NA
CDR3 DNA: TGTGCCAGTAGTCTCGGGAGTTCGACAGATACGCAGTATTTT
CDR3 protein: CASSLGSSTDTQYF

D gene: TRBD1
V gene: TRBV7-2
J gene: TRBJ2-1
clone size: NA
CDR3 DNA: TGTGCCAGCAGCTTAGACGGGACAGGGGGCGGAAATGAGCAGTTCTTC
CDR3 protein: CASSLDGTGGGNEQFF

D gene: TRBD1
V gene: TRBV11-2
J gene: TRBJ1-1
clone size: NA
CDR3 DNA: TGTGCCAGCAGCGTCCTACAGGGGGCTACTGAAGCTTTCTTT
CDR3 protein: CASSVLQGATEAFF

D gene: TRBD1
V gene: TRBV6-5
J gene: TRBJ2-7
clone size: few
CDR3 DNA: TGTGCCAGCCAGAACAGGGGCCTCGGCGAGCAGTACTTC
CDR3 protein: CASQNRGLGEQYF

D gene: NA
V gene: TRBV30
J gene: TRBJ2-3
clone size: NA
CDR3 DNA: TGTGCCTGGAGTAAACTCGCCACGGATACGCAGTATTTT
CDR3 protein: CAWSKLATDTQYF

D gene: NA
V gene: TRBV9
J gene: TRBJ2-2
clone size: NA
CDR3 DNA: TGTGCCAGCAGCCCATGGTCTTCGGGTATCGGGGAGCTGTTTTTT
CDR3 protein: CASSPWSSGIGELFF

D gene: NA
V gene: TRBV7-8
J gene: TRBJ1-4
clone size: NA
CDR3 DNA: TGTGCCAGCAGCTTAGATAGGAGTCGGGCTAATGAAAAACTGTTTTTT
CDR3 protein: CASSLDRSRANEKLFF

D gene: NA
V gene: TRBV9
J gene: TRBJ1-5
clone size: once
CDR3 DNA: TGTGCCAGCAGCGCCGCGGGGACTACAAATCAGCCCCAGCATTTT
CDR3 protein: CASSAAGTTNQPQHF

D gene: TRBD1
V gene: TRBV18
J gene: TRBJ2-7
clone size: NA
CDR3 DNA: TGTGCCAGCTCACCTGGACAGGGGGCTTATTACGAGCAGTACTTC
CDR3 protein: CASSPGQGAYYEQYF

D gene: TRBD2
V gene: TRBV27
J gene: TRBJ2-7
clone size: NA
CDR3 DNA: TGTGCCAGCAGTTTATCCAGCGGGGGGGATTACGAGCAGTACTTC
CDR3 protein: CASSLSSGGDYEQYF

D gene: NA
V gene: TRBV6-1
J gene: TRBJ1-2
clone size: NA
CDR3 DNA: TGTGCCAGCAGTGAAGCGCTGGGGAGGGAGAAAGGCTACACCTTC
CDR3 protein: CASSEALGREKGYTF

D gene: NA
V gene: TRBV11-2
J gene: TRBJ2-7
clone size: NA
CDR3 DNA: TGTGCCAGCAGCTTAGTCGGAATAGAATCGGGGGAGCAGTACTTC
CDR3 protein: CASSLVGIESGEQYF

D gene: NA
V gene: TRBV6-5
J gene: TRBJ2-1
clone size: NA
CDR3 DNA: TGTGCCAGCAGTTCTGCTCCGAGCTCCTACAATGAGCAGTTCTTC
CDR3 protein: CASSSAPSSYNEQFF

D gene: TRBD1
V gene: TRBV5-1
J gene: TRBJ2-1
clone size: once
CDR3 DNA: TGCGCCAGCAGCTTGGAGGGACAGGGGGGCAATGAGCAGTTCTTC
CDR3 protein: CASSLEGQGGNEQFF

D gene: NA
V gene: TRBV11-2
J gene: TRBJ1-1
clone size: few
CDR3 DNA: TGTGCCAGCAGCTTAGCCGACTCGAACACTGAAGCTTTCTTT
CDR3 protein: CASSLADSNTEAFF

D gene: NA
V gene: TRBV27
J gene: TRBJ2-4
clone size: NA
CDR3 DNA: TGTGCCAGCAGCCCGTTGTGGGGCAGAGAGGCCAAAAACATTCAGTACTTC
CDR3 protein: CASSPLWGREAKNIQYF

D gene: NA
V gene: TRBV5-1
J gene: TRBJ1-2
clone size: NA
CDR3 DNA: TGCGCCAGCAGCTTGGCCCAGCAGGGATCACGCTACACCTTC
CDR3 protein: CASSLAQQGSRYTF

D gene: NA
V gene: TRBV27
J gene: TRBJ2-3
clone size: NA
CDR3 DNA: TGTGCCAGCAGTGTTCCAGGGTATTCAGATACGCAGTATTTT
CDR3 protein: CASSVPGYSDTQYF

D gene: NA
V gene: TRBV6-5
J gene: TRBJ2-6
clone size: NA
CDR3 DNA: TGTGCCAGCAGTAGGGGGAGTTTGGGGGCCAACGTCCTGACTTTC
CDR3 protein: CASSRGSLGANVLTF

D gene: NA
V gene: TRBV3-1/TRBV3-2
J gene: TRBJ2-5
clone size: NA
CDR3 DNA: TGTGCCAGCAGCGAAGGGGGTTGGGGGAGGGAAGAGACCCAGTACTTC
CDR3 protein: CASSEGGWGREETQYF

D gene: NA
V gene: TRBV27
J gene: TRBJ1-1
clone size: NA
CDR3 DNA: TGTGCCAGCAGTTTAGGGGCCTGGGGCGCTGAAGCTTTCTTT
CDR3 protein: CASSLGAWGAEAFF

D gene: NA
V gene: TRBV6-5
J gene: TRBJ1-2
clone size: NA
CDR3 DNA: TGTGCCAGCGCCGAAGGGGCTAACTATGGCTACACCTTC
CDR3 protein: CASAEGANYGYTF

D gene: NA
V gene: TRBV24-1
J gene: TRBJ2-1
clone size: NA
CDR3 DNA: TGTGCCACCAGTGATACCAGCGGGCGTAGCTCCTACAATGAGCAGTTCTTC
CDR3 protein: CATSDTSGRSSYNEQFF

D gene: TRBD1
V gene: TRBV6-5
J gene: TRBJ1-2
clone size: few
CDR3 DNA: TGTGCCAGCAACACACAGGGGGGGAATGGCTACACCTTC
CDR3 protein: CASNTQGGNGYTF

D gene: TRBD2
V gene: TRBV27
J gene: TRBJ2-2
clone size: NA
CDR3 DNA: TGTGCCAGCAGTACTAGCGGGAGGAACACCGGGGAGCTGTTTTTT
CDR3 protein: CASSTSGRNTGELFF

D gene: TRBD2
V gene: TRBV5-6
J gene: TRBJ2-5
clone size: NA
CDR3 DNA: TGTGCCAGCAGCATCGGGGGGGGACTAGCCCCTGGGGAGACCCAGTACTTC
CDR3 protein: CASSIGGGLAPGETQYF

D gene: NA
V gene: TRBV9
J gene: TRBJ2-1
clone size: NA
CDR3 DNA: TGTGCCAGCAGCCCCGGGGTGGCGGGGGAGCAGTTCTTC
CDR3 protein: CASSPGVAGEQFF

D gene: NA
V gene: TRBV19
J gene: TRBJ1-1
clone size: NA
CDR3 DNA: TGTGCCAGTAGTGCCAGGGGCCGGAGTACTGAAGCTTTCTTT
CDR3 protein: CASSARGRSTEAFF

D gene: TRBD1
V gene: TRBV9
J gene: TRBJ1-2
clone size: NA
CDR3 DNA: TGTGCCAGCAGCGAACCGGGACAGGGTAGGGGCTACACCTTC
CDR3 protein: CASSEPGQGRGYTF

D gene: TRBD2
V gene: TRBV12-5
J gene: TRBJ2-1
clone size: NA
CDR3 DNA: TGTGCTAGTGGATTCAAAGCGGGAGGGCCCGCTGAGCAGTTCTTC
CDR3 protein: CASGFKAGGPAEQFF

D gene: NA
V gene: TRBV18
J gene: TRBJ1-4
clone size: NA
CDR3 DNA: TGTGCCAGCTCCGCCGGGACACCCGATGCAACTAATGAAAAACTGTTTTTT
CDR3 protein: CASSAGTPDATNEKLFF

D gene: TRBD1
V gene: TRBV19
J gene: TRBJ1-1
clone size: once
CDR3 DNA: TGTGCCAGTACATTTTCGGCAGGGGGGAACACTGAAGCTTTCTTT
CDR3 protein: CASTFSAGGNTEAFF

D gene: NA
V gene: TRBV5-4
J gene: TRBJ1-2
clone size: NA
CDR3 DNA: TGTGCCAGCAGCTTGGAACGGAGAGATAATGGCTACACCTTC
CDR3 protein: CASSLERRDNGYTF

D gene: NA
V gene: TRBV5-6
J gene: TRBJ1-6
clone size: few
CDR3 DNA: TGTGCCAGCAGCGGGGGGGGACGTTCACCCCTCCACTTT
CDR3 protein: CASSGGGRSPLHF

D gene: NA
V gene: TRBV9
J gene: TRBJ2-3
clone size: NA
CDR3 DNA: TGTGCCAGCAGCGGCCACACGGGAGATACGCAGTATTTT
CDR3 protein: CASSGHTGDTQYF

D gene: TRBD1
V gene: TRBV7-6
J gene: TRBJ2-3
clone size: NA
CDR3 DNA: TGTGCCAGCAGCTTTGGACAGGTCGGCACAGATACGCAGTATTTT
CDR3 protein: CASSFGQVGTDTQYF

D gene: TRBD1
V gene: TRBV10-3
J gene: TRBJ1-2
clone size: few
CDR3 DNA: TGTGCCATCAAAGGGACAGAAACCCGCTACACCTTC
CDR3 protein: CAIKGTETRYTF

D gene: NA
V gene: TRBV18
J gene: TRBJ2-3
clone size: few
CDR3 DNA: TGTGCCAGCTCACCCTATCGCAGCGGGGATACGCAGTATTTT
CDR3 protein: CASSPYRSGDTQYF

D gene: NA
V gene: TRBV30
J gene: TRBJ1-3
clone size: NA
CDR3 DNA: TGTGCCTGGAGTGTTTTATCGACAGTTGGAAACACCATATATTTT
CDR3 protein: CAWSVLSTVGNTIYF

D gene: NA
V gene: TRBV28
J gene: TRBJ2-1
clone size: NA
CDR3 DNA: TGTGCCAGCATCCTCGACAGCAGCTCCTACAATGAGCAGTTCTTC
CDR3 protein: CASILDSSSYNEQFF

D gene: NA
V gene: TRBV5-6
J gene: TRBJ1-2
clone size: NA
CDR3 DNA: TGTGCCAGCAGCTTGGGACAGCCGTATGGCTACACCTTC
CDR3 protein: CASSLGQPYGYTF

D gene: NA
V gene: TRBV18
J gene: TRBJ1-1
clone size: NA
CDR3 DNA: TGTGCCAGCTCACCGGGCCTATGGGGGCTGAACACTGAAGCTTTCTTT
CDR3 protein: CASSPGLWGLNTEAFF